These T cell receptor beta chains were read from a single sample in a study of identical twins. MiXCR, applied by TCRdb to the 5' RACE reads, yields one record per CDR3 protein. The sample carries a few hundred thousand distinct CDR3 sequences, approximately 9.1% recorded once. The sequenced sample was naive T cells sorted from blood. The receptors derive from a woman aged 45-59 years in good health. The CDR3 runs from the conserved cysteine through the conserved F or W. D genes are given only for firm matches. Some rows have no size entry. The others give once, few or many, or a class for an expanded clone.

J	size	D	V	DNA	CDR3
TRBJ2-1	NA	NA	TRBV24-1	TGTGCCACCAGTGATCTCGACAGGAGCTCCTACAATGAGCAGTTCTTC	CATSDLDRSSYNEQFF
TRBJ2-1	few	NA	TRBV12-3/TRBV12-4	TGTGCCAGCAGCCTTCGGCGAATAGGCAATGAGCAGTTCTTC	CASSLRRIGNEQFF
TRBJ1-1	NA	NA	TRBV29-1	TGCAGCGTTACGAGGGAGAACACTGAAGCTTTCTTT	CSVTRENTEAFF
TRBJ2-7	many	NA	TRBV18	TGTGCCAGCTCACCAGGACAGAGCTCCTACGAGCAGTACTTC	CASSPGQSSYEQYF
TRBJ2-7	NA	TRBD1	TRBV5-1	TGCGCCAGCAGCTTGGCGGGAAACAGGGGGCCGTACGAGCAGTACTTC	CASSLAGNRGPYEQYF
TRBJ1-4	NA	NA	TRBV2	TGTGCCAGCAGTGGGTCAGGGGTTCAGGAAAAACTGTTTTTT	CASSGSGVQEKLFF
TRBJ1-2	few	NA	TRBV20-1	TGCAGTGCGAACACGGGACACCAGACTAACTATGGCTACACCTTC	CSANTGHQTNYGYTF
TRBJ1-2	many	NA	TRBV10-3	TGTGCCACCAACGACCAGGGGTCTGGGGGCTACACCTTC	CATNDQGSGGYTF
TRBJ2-2	NA	NA	TRBV12-5	TGTGCTAGTGGTTTGCATGGCTACACCGGGGAGCTGTTTTTT	CASGLHGYTGELFF
TRBJ1-1	many	NA	TRBV12-3/TRBV12-4	TGTGCCAGCAGCTCCTCGCTGGCACTTAAATTACCCACTGAAGCTTTCTTT	CASSSSLALKLPTEAFF
TRBJ1-1	NA	NA	TRBV10-2	TGCGCCAGCAGAGATAGACTTAGTCTAACGAACACTGAAGCTTTCTTT	CASRDRLSLTNTEAFF
TRBJ2-3	many	TRBD1	TRBV12-3/TRBV12-4	TGTGCCAGCAGTTACAGGGGGAGCACAGATACGCAGTATTTT	CASSYRGSTDTQYF
TRBJ1-1	many	NA	TRBV6-5	TGTGCCAGCGTGATTGGCACTGAAGCTTTCTTT	CASVIGTEAFF
TRBJ1-1	many	NA	TRBV29-1	TGCAGCGTTGAGGGGCAGGGGAACACTGAAGCTTTCTTT	CSVEGQGNTEAFF
TRBJ2-1	few	NA	TRBV20-1	TGCAGTGCTAGGGCCAGGGATTTCTACAATGAGCAGTTCTTC	CSARARDFYNEQFF
TRBJ2-1	NA	NA	TRBV20-1	TGCAGTGCTCCTTGGGGAGCGGTCGTGGACAATGAGCAGTTCTTC	CSAPWGAVVDNEQFF
TRBJ1-1	few	NA	TRBV5-1	TGCGCCAGCAGCTTGGAGGTGACAGGTGAAGCTTTCTTT	CASSLEVTGEAFF
TRBJ2-1	many	TRBD2	TRBV11-2	TGTGCCAGCAGCTCATCTAGCGGGAGCTCCTACAATGAGCAGTTCTTC	CASSSSSGSSYNEQFF
TRBJ2-1	few	NA	TRBV27	TGTGCCAGCAGATCCCCTGGTGACAGCCAGGTGTACAATGAGCAGTTCTTC	CASRSPGDSQVYNEQFF
TRBJ1-2	NA	TRBD1	TRBV2	TGTGCCAGCAGTGATGGGACAGGGGGACTCTATGGCTACACCTTC	CASSDGTGGLYGYTF
TRBJ2-5	few	NA	TRBV24-1	TGTGCCACCAGTGGATACCAGGAGGAGACCCAGTACTTC	CATSGYQEETQYF
TRBJ2-3	NA	NA	TRBV10-3	TGTGCCATCAGTGATTTGGCACCGGCAGATACGCAGTATTTT	CAISDLAPADTQYF
TRBJ2-7	few	NA	TRBV7-2	TGTGCCAGCAGCTCCGGTGGACTCATCTACGAGCAGTACTTC	CASSSGGLIYEQYF
TRBJ2-2	few	TRBD1	TRBV7-2	TGTGCCAGCAGCTGGGCGACAGGGCATGGCGCGAACACCGGGGAGCTGTTTTTT	CASSWATGHGANTGELFF
TRBJ1-5	many	NA	TRBV24-1	TGTGCCACCAGTGATTTATATAGCAATCAGCCCCAGCATTTT	CATSDLYSNQPQHF
TRBJ1-6	NA	NA	TRBV15	TGTGCCACCAGCAGGGCAGGTCTTAATTCACCCCTCCACTTT	CATSRAGLNSPLHF
TRBJ1-4	NA	TRBD1	TRBV20-1	TGCAGTGCTGCCACCCCGGGACAGGGTGTAAAACTGTTTTTT	CSAATPGQGVKLFF
TRBJ2-1	many	TRBD2	TRBV10-3	TGTGCCATCAGTCTAGCGGTGCCCAATGAGCAGTTCTTC	CAISLAVPNEQFF
TRBJ2-7	few	TRBD2	TRBV7-9	TGTGCCAGCCGTCGACTAGCGGGAGGGCCTGGTAGCGACGAGCAGTACTTC	CASRRLAGGPGSDEQYF
TRBJ1-4	many	NA	TRBV4-2	TGTGCCAGCAGCTACCAGACAGATCAACTAGGTGAAAAACTGTTTTTT	CASSYQTDQLGEKLFF